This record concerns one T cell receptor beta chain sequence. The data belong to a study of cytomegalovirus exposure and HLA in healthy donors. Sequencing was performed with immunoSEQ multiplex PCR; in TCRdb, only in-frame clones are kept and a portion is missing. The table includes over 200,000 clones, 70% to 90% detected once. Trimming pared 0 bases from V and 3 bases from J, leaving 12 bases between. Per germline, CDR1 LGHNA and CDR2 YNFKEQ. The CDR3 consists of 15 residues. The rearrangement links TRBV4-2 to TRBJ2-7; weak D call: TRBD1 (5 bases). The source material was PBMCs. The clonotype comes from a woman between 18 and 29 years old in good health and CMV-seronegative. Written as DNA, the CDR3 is TGTGCCAGCAGCCAAGATGGGGCAGTCAACTACGAGCAGTACTTC. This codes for CASSQDGAVNYEQYF.